A selection of T cell receptor beta chains follows, all from one sample in a study of cytomegalovirus exposure and HLA in healthy donors. The data were produced by immunoSEQ multiplex PCR, yet TCRdb's version contains in-frame clones alone and is incomplete. The data hold about 190,000 clones, with roughly 80% observed a single time. The sample was PBMCs. The receptors come from a woman between 18 and 29 years old in good health and CMV-seronegative. Each CDR3 is given with its conserved first and last residue. D genes are given only for firm matches. Rows may omit the clone size; those that give it use once, few, many or a size class.

D gene,V gene,clone size,J gene,CDR3 DNA,CDR3 protein
.,TRBV19,once,TRBJ2-3,TGTGCCAGTACCATGGGGGCCACAGATACGCAGTATTTT,CASTMGATDTQYF
.,TRBV7-9,.,TRBJ2-7,TGTGCCAGCAGCCTCCGGGACATGATTAGCCACGAGCAGTACTTC,CASSLRDMISHEQYF
TRBD1,TRBV19,.,TRBJ2-2,TGTGCCATTAGAACACAGGGGGCAGACGGGGAGCTGTTTTTT,CAIRTQGADGELFF
TRBD1,TRBV7-2,.,TRBJ2-1,TGTGCCAGCAGCTTAGGGACAGGATACAATGAGCAGTTCTTC,CASSLGTGYNEQFF
.,TRBV11-2,once,TRBJ2-5,TGTGCCAGCAGCTTAGGACCGGGAGAGACCCAGTACTTC,CASSLGPGETQYF
TRBD2,TRBV6-4,.,TRBJ2-2,TGTGCCAGCAGTGAGTTCGGCGGGGGGGCCTCCGGGGAGCTGTTTTTT,CASSEFGGGASGELFF
TRBD2,TRBV7-9,.,TRBJ2-7,TGTGCCAGCAAAGGAGCGGGGGCCTACGAGCAGTACTTC,CASKGAGAYEQYF
TRBD2,TRBV29-1,.,TRBJ2-7,TGCAGCGTAGAAGGAGTAGAGTTAGCGGGAGGGGTATCCTACGAGCAGTACTTC,CSVEGVELAGGVSYEQYF
TRBD1,TRBV5-1,.,TRBJ1-2,TGCGCCAGCAGCGACAGGGTTTCGGGCTACACCTTC,CASSDRVSGYTF
.,TRBV7-9,.,TRBJ1-3,TGTGCCAGCAGTCAAATCTCTGGAAACACCATATATTTT,CASSQISGNTIYF
TRBD2,TRBV27,.,TRBJ2-7,TGTGCCAGCAGTTTAGGCGGGGGGAACTACGAGCAGTACTTC,CASSLGGGNYEQYF
.,TRBV28,.,TRBJ1-2,TGTGCCAGCAGACGACGGGAGGGGCATGGCTACACCTTC,CASRRREGHGYTF
.,TRBV5-5,.,TRBJ1-1,TGTGCCAGCAGCTCGCTAACAGGGAGTAACACTGAAGCTTTCTTT,CASSSLTGSNTEAFF
TRBD1,TRBV2,once,TRBJ1-5,TGTGCCAGCAGTGGACAGGGGGAGGAAGTTCAGCCCCAGCATTTT,CASSGQGEEVQPQHF
TRBD2,TRBV27,.,TRBJ2-5,TGTGCCAGCAGTTTGGGACTAGCGGACCAAGAGACCCAGTACTTC,CASSLGLADQETQYF
.,TRBV7-2,.,TRBJ1-5,TGTGCCAGCAGTAGGGACACCGCCAGCAATCAGCCCCAGCATTTT,CASSRDTASNQPQHF
.,TRBV18,.,TRBJ1-5,TGTGCCAGCTCACCACGGACCGGGGTAGATCAGCCCCAGCATTTT,CASSPRTGVDQPQHF
TRBD2,TRBV9,.,TRBJ2-1,TGTGCCAGCAGCGTAGAGGCTAGCGGGAGGCCCTACAATGAGCAGTTCTTC,CASSVEASGRPYNEQFF
.,TRBV2,.,TRBJ1-5,TGTGCCAGCAGGCCGACAATCCTTTGGCCCCAGCATTTT,CASRPTILWPQHF
.,TRBV2,.,TRBJ2-3,TGTGCCAGCAGGCCCGGGGGAGATACGCAGTATTTT,CASRPGGDTQYF
TRBD2,TRBV4-2,.,TRBJ2-7,TGTGCCAGCAGCCAAGGGAGCAGCGGGAGTGTGCCGGAGCAGTACTTC,CASSQGSSGSVPEQYF
TRBD1,TRBV11-3,.,TRBJ2-6,TGTGCCAGCAGCTTAGGGACAGGGGACTCTGGGGCCAACGTCCTGACTTTC,CASSLGTGDSGANVLTF
TRBD1,TRBV23-1,.,TRBJ2-7,TGCGCCAGCAGTGGGGGAGACAGGGCGTTTGACGAGCAGTACTTC,CASSGGDRAFDEQYF
TRBD2,TRBV27,.,TRBJ2-7,TGTGCCAGCAGAATAGCGGGGGGGACCTACGAGCAGTACTTC,CASRIAGGTYEQYF
.,TRBV15,.,TRBJ2-5,TGTGCCACCAGCAGAGGTCAACAAGAGACCCAGTACTTC,CATSRGQQETQYF
TRBD1,TRBV5-1,.,TRBJ1-1,TGCGCCAGCAGCTTGGCGAGTTTGGAGGGTCGTTTGGGACAGCTGAACACTGAAGCTTTCTTT,CASSLASLEGRLGQLNTEAFF
.,TRBV15,.,TRBJ1-2,TGTGCCACCAGCGGCCGAGTGGGGGCGGGTGGCTACACCTTC,CATSGRVGAGGYTF
.,TRBV4-1,.,TRBJ1-2,TGCGCCAGCAGTCAAGGACTCATTAACTATGGCTACACCTTC,CASSQGLINYGYTF
TRBD1,TRBV4-1,.,TRBJ1-1,TGCGCCAGCAGCCTCACCGGGACAGGGAACACTGAAGCTTTCTTT,CASSLTGTGNTEAFF
.,TRBV9,.,TRBJ2-7,TGTGCCAGCAGCGTAAACCCTAGCGAAGCCTACGAGCAGTACTTC,CASSVNPSEAYEQYF
TRBD1,TRBV2,.,TRBJ2-7,TGTGCCAGCAGTGGGGGGACAGGGGGCGGCGACGAGCAGTACTTC,CASSGGTGGGDEQYF
TRBD1,TRBV28,.,TRBJ2-5,TGTGCCAGCAGCCCCAGGGGGCAGTTAGAGACCCAGTACTTC,CASSPRGQLETQYF
TRBD1,TRBV28,.,TRBJ2-5,TGTGCCAGCAGCCCACAGGGGGCGGCTTGGGAGACCCAGTACTTC,CASSPQGAAWETQYF
.,TRBV7-9,few,TRBJ2-3,TGTGCCAGCAGCGTTAGCGGAACAGATACGCAGTATTTT,CASSVSGTDTQYF
.,TRBV28,once,TRBJ2-7,TGTGCCAGCAGCTCGGCAGGGCTAGGCGAGCAGTACTTC,CASSSAGLGEQYF
.,TRBV6-1,.,TRBJ1-5,TGTGCCAGCAGTGAGCCCCAGGGAAGGAGCAATCAGCCCCAGCATTTT,CASSEPQGRSNQPQHF